A single sample gave rise to the 5 T cell receptor beta chains below, sequenced in a study of identical twins. TCRdb re-derived calls from the 5' RACE reads in MiXCR, one entry per CDR3 protein. The repertoire holds around 220,000 distinct CDR3 sequences, with more than 13% as singletons. The source material was memory (CD45RO+) T cells sorted from blood. All receptors come from a woman under 30 in good health.

The table lists this clonotype with many counts. The chain links TRBV12-3 or TRBV12-4 to TRBJ2-3; D is unclear. CDR3 length: 16 amino acids. The V end lost 3 bases, the J end lost 1 base, and 14 bases lay between the germline ends. CDR3 loop: CASSFRPRKGTDTQYF. The DNA for the CDR3 is TGTGCCAGCAGTTTCCGACCGAGGAAAGGCACAGATACGCAGTATTTT.

This chain uses TRBV6-1 with TRBJ1-1, with a weak D call TRBD1 (6 bases). The CDR3 extends over 15 amino acids. Trimming cost V 6 bases and J 11 bases, with 25 bases left between them. Germline V gene sequence: CDR1 MNHNS, CDR2 SASEGT. The CDR3 sequence: CASSLNREGSTVAFF. The DNA of the CDR3 is TGTGCCAGCAGCCTTAACAGGGAGGGTTCCACCGTTGCTTTCTTT.

This clonotype was counted between two and nine times. The chain combines TRBV7-2 with TRBJ2-7; D unclear. There are 14 residues in the CDR3. Trimming removed 0 bases at V and 7 bases at J, with 13 bases between. CDR1 is SGHTA and CDR2 is FQGNSA in the germline V gene. This CDR3 reads CASSLAYRSREQYF. The DNA for the CDR3 is TGTGCCAGCAGCTTAGCTTACCGTTCGCGAGAGCAGTACTTC.

A few counts support this clonotype. The chain is built from TRBV6-1 and TRBJ2-5; D gene uncertain. The CDR3 consists of 14 residues. V was trimmed by 7 bases and J by 7 bases, leaving 19 bases between them. Germline V gene sequence: CDR1 MNHNS, CDR2 SASEGT. CDR3 loop: CASIMDRTSLTQYF. As DNA, the CDR3 is TGTGCCAGCATCATGGACCGCACTTCGCTGACCCAGTACTTC.

V is TRBV9 and J is TRBJ2-1; TRBD2 agrees at 9 bases. V was clipped by 0 bases and J by 6 bases; unmatched bases: 10. CDR3 length equals 17 residues. CDR1 SGDLS and CDR2 YYNGEE come from the germline V gene. CDR3 residues: CASSVGGIAGVSNEQFF. For the CDR3, the DNA is TGTGCCAGCAGCGTAGGTGGGATAGCGGGAGTCTCCAATGAGCAGTTCTTC. Combining the CDR3 with reference TRBV9 and TRBJ2-1 gives the whole variable domain DSGVTQTPKHLITATGQRVTLRCSPRSGDLSVYWYQQSLDQGLQFLIQYYNGEERAKGNILERFSAQQFPDLHSELNLSSLELGDSALYFCASSVGGIAGVSNEQFFGPGTRLTVL.